A selection of T cell receptor beta chains follows, all from one sample in a study of identical twins. TCRdb reanalysed the 5' RACE reads using MiXCR and keeps one entry per CDR3 protein. The top ten clones hold over 7% of a sample with around 370,000 distinct CDR3 sequences, 7% to 9.5% of them seen once. Sequencing was performed on naive T cells sorted from blood. These receptors were taken from a woman aged 50 to 65 in good health. CDR3s include the opening cysteine and the closing phenylalanine or tryptophan.

J gene: TRBJ1-6
V gene: TRBV28
CDR3 protein: CASSATGQGHSPLHF

J gene: TRBJ1-1
V gene: TRBV20-1
CDR3 protein: CSAWTGIEAFF

J gene: TRBJ1-1
V gene: TRBV6-5
CDR3 protein: CASIHWGLNEAFF

J gene: TRBJ2-1
V gene: TRBV11-2
CDR3 protein: CASSLEGGGGPEQFF

J gene: TRBJ2-7
V gene: TRBV5-6
CDR3 protein: CASSERLLAGAGEQYF

J gene: TRBJ1-6
V gene: TRBV4-1
CDR3 protein: CASSQGRGQGENSPLHF

J gene: TRBJ2-7
V gene: TRBV5-1
CDR3 protein: CASSQDNWAAADYEQYF

J gene: TRBJ1-6
V gene: TRBV7-2
CDR3 protein: CASNRVGNSPLHF

J gene: TRBJ2-7
V gene: TRBV6-1
CDR3 protein: CASSEPGIEDEQYF

J gene: TRBJ1-2
V gene: TRBV12-3/TRBV12-4
CDR3 protein: CASSLVGGYGYTF

J gene: TRBJ1-1
V gene: TRBV4-1
CDR3 protein: CASSQAGTGPNTEAFF

J gene: TRBJ1-5
V gene: TRBV12-3/TRBV12-4
CDR3 protein: CASSFSAVDSNQPQHF

J gene: TRBJ2-3
V gene: TRBV4-1
CDR3 protein: CASSQVGVTRTDTQYF

J gene: TRBJ1-1
V gene: TRBV6-6
CDR3 protein: CASSYKPGTEAFF

J gene: TRBJ1-6
V gene: TRBV25-1
CDR3 protein: CASSGSWTVGNSPLHF

J gene: TRBJ1-2
V gene: TRBV25-1
CDR3 protein: CASGDRPTVETRF

J gene: TRBJ1-5
V gene: TRBV6-5
CDR3 protein: CASSVVSNQPQHF

J gene: TRBJ1-2
V gene: TRBV7-8
CDR3 protein: CASSSRTANYGYTF

J gene: TRBJ2-1
V gene: TRBV6-5
CDR3 protein: CASSRSGGSVDEQFF

J gene: TRBJ2-5
V gene: TRBV11-2
CDR3 protein: CASSSMVSQYF

J gene: TRBJ2-5
V gene: TRBV7-8
CDR3 protein: CASSPGGTTQETQYF

J gene: TRBJ2-7
V gene: TRBV10-3
CDR3 protein: CAITTGLESYEQYF

J gene: TRBJ2-3
V gene: TRBV11-3
CDR3 protein: CASSLVGNTDTQYF

J gene: TRBJ2-3
V gene: TRBV7-3
CDR3 protein: CASSLTGLTWDTQYF

J gene: TRBJ1-5
V gene: TRBV6-1
CDR3 protein: CASSGEGFGQPQHF

J gene: TRBJ2-2
V gene: TRBV15
CDR3 protein: CATSRVGGAGELFF

J gene: TRBJ2-1
V gene: TRBV6-5
CDR3 protein: CASSSPGTSGIAEQFF

J gene: TRBJ2-2
V gene: TRBV6-5
CDR3 protein: CASSYLRTSANTGELFF